This T cell receptor beta chain was captured in a study of cytomegalovirus exposure and HLA in healthy donors. Findings of the study overall: When a later analysis was performed, an Asian-associated ancestry cluster reportedly had fewer N-insertions than the 666-donor mean. A prior analysis recorded that most TCR beta V segments were productive about 87% or about 30% of the time. Presence/absence analyses rested on an assumption that sequencing depth was roughly uniform across donors.

Researchers ran the PCR with 60 Vbeta and 13 Jbeta primers. Sequencing used immunoSEQ multiplex PCR; TCRdb keeps in-frame clones, though not all of them. The data show more than 150,000 clones, around four fifths seen once. As to this clone: Its antigen remains unidentified.

The CDR3 covers 16 residues. CDR1 is MNHNY and CDR2 is SVGAGI in the germline V gene (reference sequence). The sample consisted of PBMCs. The clonotype was recovered from a woman under 30 in good health and CMV-seronegative. The genes are TRBV6-6 and TRBJ2-5; 7 nucleotides agree with TRBD1. The J call may be faulty, since TRBJ2-7 better matches the DNA end. The CDR3 bases are TGTGCCAGCAGTTACTCGTCCGAAGGACAGGCCTACGAGCAGTACTTC. Protein sequence: CASSYSSEGQAYEQYF.